These 24 T cell receptor beta chains originate from one sample sequenced in a study of blood T cell repertoires in COVID-19. Sequencing was performed with immunoSEQ multiplex PCR; in TCRdb, only in-frame clones are kept and a portion is missing. Counted here are approximately 56,000 clones, approximately 92% occurring once; the ten biggest clones make up more than 40%. Sequenced: peripheral blood. The receptors come from a woman aged 55-70 years with COVID-19, enrolled during active disease.

The rearrangement links TRBV6-2 or TRBV6-3 to TRBJ2-1; D call uncertain. The CDR3 has 15 residues. CDR1 is MNHEY, CDR2 SVGEGT, per germline. Trimming stripped 4 bases from V and 3 bases from J, with 13 bases between. The CDR3, as DNA: TGTGCCAGCAGTTTTCTCCCTCGCGACTACAATGAGCAGTTCTTC. Translated, it gives CASSFLPRDYNEQFF.

V and J are TRBV5-1 and TRBJ1-5, with TRBD1 as a possible D gene (6 bases). V was clipped by 0 bases and J by 2 bases, with 9 bases between them. This CDR3 spans 15 amino acids. Germline loops: CDR1 SGHRS, CDR2 YFSETQ. The DNA for the CDR3 is TGCGCCAGCAGCTTGGGGGGGCAGGGCAATCAGCCCCAGCATTTT. This codes for CASSLGGQGNQPQHF. Based on the CDR3 plus reference TRBV5-1 and TRBJ1-5, the full variable domain is KAGVTQTPRYLIKTRGQQVTLSCSPISGHRSVSWYQQTPGQGLQFLFEYFSETQRNKGNFPGRFSGRQFSNSRSEMNVSTLELGDSALYLCASSLGGQGNQPQHFGDGTRLSIL.

V gene TRBV10-2 combines with J gene TRBJ2-1, with 12 bases aligning to TRBD2. The germline V gene has CDR1 WSHSY and CDR2 SAAADI. Trimming at V came to 9 bases and at J to 8 bases, leaving 11 bases not matched to a gene. The CDR3 loop spans 15 amino acids. CDR3 protein: CARRLGLAGLDEQFF. CDR3 DNA sequence: TGCGCCAGGAGGTTAGGACTAGCGGGACTAGATGAGCAGTTCTTC.

The sample holds one count of this clone. V usage is TRBV4-2 and J usage is TRBJ2-2, with 13 bases that match TRBD2. V shed 4 bases, J shed 5 bases, and the junction held 4 bases outside the gene matches. This CDR3 contains 16 residues. The germline gives CDR1 LGHNA, CDR2 YNFKEQ. Written as DNA, the CDR3 is TGTGCCAGCAGCCGCGGACTAGCGGGGGCAACCGGGGAGCTGTTTTTT. Translating it yields CASSRGLAGATGELFF.

The chain is built from TRBV4-2 and TRBJ2-5; 9 bases line up with TRBD2. This CDR3 spans 15 amino acids. Germline assignment: CDR1 LGHNA and CDR2 YNFKEQ. With V trimmed by 2 bases and J by 5 bases, 6 bases remained unmatched. The CDR3 DNA reads as TGTGCCAGCAGCCAACCGGGACTAGCAAGGGAGACCCAGTACTTC. This sequence encodes CASSQPGLARETQYF.

This clone was seen only a few times. The gene calls are TRBV7-9 and TRBJ2-1; D unresolved. Germline assignment: CDR1 SEHNR and CDR2 FQNEAQ (reference sequence). Trimming left V 10 bases short and J 6 bases short, with 10 bases between. The CDR3 is made up of 11 amino acids. CDR3 in DNA: TGTGCCACCACCTCCGGCAATGAGCAGTTCTTC. Translating it yields CATTSGNEQFF.

This clone appeared a single time. The chain has TRBV12-3 or TRBV12-4 and TRBJ1-4, with D hard to call. V lost 1 base and J lost 12, with 9 bases in between. The CDR3 loop spans 12 amino acids. CDR3 sequence: CASSLGTVELFF. The CDR3 coding sequence is TGTGCCAGCAGTTTAGGTACAGTTGAACTGTTTTTT.

This clone showed up just once. The genes are TRBV11-2 and TRBJ2-7; possibly TRBD2 for D (5 bases). From germline, CDR1 is SGHAT and CDR2 FQNNGV. This CDR3 is 15 amino acids long. Trimming pared 0 bases from V and 5 bases from J, leaving 14 bases between. The CDR3 spells CASSLEVSGNHEQYF. The CDR3 coding sequence is TGTGCCAGCAGCTTAGAGGTATCGGGGAACCACGAGCAGTACTTC. The whole variable domain, filled in from reference TRBV11-2 and TRBJ2-7, reads EAGVAQSPRYKIIEKRQSVAFWCNPISGHATLYWYQQILGQGPKLLIQFQNNGVVDDSQLPKDRFSAERLKGVDSTLKIQPAKLEDSAVYLCASSLEVSGNHEQYFGPGTRLTVT.

The genes are TRBV30 and TRBJ1-4, with D perhaps TRBD1 (6 bases). CDR1 is GTSNPN and CDR2 is SVGIG in the germline V gene (reference sequence). Trimming took 2 bases from V and 1 from J, leaving 14 bases between them. CDR3 length: 16 amino acids. DNA for the CDR3: TGTGCCTGGAGTCTAAGGGAGGGGGGAACTAATGAAAAACTGTTTTTT. This translates into CAWSLREGGTNEKLFF.

This chain links TRBV6-2 or TRBV6-3 with TRBJ2-3; D not resolved. V lost 6 bases to trimming and J lost 5 bases, with 9 bases between them. In germline, CDR1 is MNHEY, CDR2 SVGEGT. CDR3 length equals 12 residues. CDR3 coding DNA: TGTGCCAGCAGCCCCACTGAAGATACGCAGTATTTT. Translating it yields CASSPTEDTQYF.

The V gene is TRBV6-5, the J gene TRBJ1-5; D remains unclear. The CDR3 has 13 residues. V shed 0 bases and J shed 7 bases, with 7 bases lying between them. Germline CDR1 reads MNHEY; CDR2 reads SVGAGI. CDR3: CASSYSRWQPQHF. CDR3 nucleotides: TGTGCCAGCAGTTACTCGAGGTGGCAGCCCCAGCATTTT.

The V gene is TRBV3-1 (or the pseudogene TRBV3-2), the J gene TRBJ1-1, with TRBD1 matching 8 bases. Germline values: CDR1 LGHDT, CDR2 YNNKEL (reference sequence). The CDR3 covers 17 residues. V shed 0 bases, J shed 5 bases, and the junction held 11 bases outside the gene matches. CDR3 in DNA: TGTGCCAGCAGCCAAGATTTGGCAGGGGGCGGAGGAACTGAAGCTTTCTTT. The encoded protein is CASSQDLAGGGGTEAFF.

The genes are TRBV5-1 and TRBJ2-1; TRBD1 agrees at 9 bases. Germline loops: CDR1 SGHRS, CDR2 YFSETQ. The J segment lost 5 bases and the V segment lost 4 bases, leaving 1 base of the junction unmatched. The CDR3 extends over 13 amino acids. CDR3 in amino acids: CASSRTGDNEQFF. The CDR3 DNA reads TGCGCCAGCAGCAGGACAGGGGACAATGAGCAGTTCTTC.

The V and J genes are TRBV28 and TRBJ2-5; D might be TRBD2 (7 bases). Looked up from germline, CDR1 is MDHEN and CDR2 is SYDVKM. Trimming pared 3 bases from V and 5 bases from J, leaving 19 bases between. CDR3 size: 16 residues. The CDR3 DNA is TGTGCCAGCAGTTTTCGGGGGGCGACACGGGGGGAGACCCAGTACTTC. Translating gives CASSFRGATRGETQYF.

This clone was observed a few times. This CDR3 is CASSSSSFEQFF. For the CDR3, the DNA is TGCGCCAGCAGCTCCTCTAGCTTTGAGCAGTTCTTC. V is TRBV4-1 and J is TRBJ2-1, with a weak D call TRBD2 (5 bases). Trimming pared 5 bases from V and 9 bases from J, leaving 11 bases between. Germline assignment: CDR1 MGHRA and CDR2 YSYEKL. This CDR3 contains 12 residues.

This clone was counted once. The junction and the germline gene differ at one end; a read error may be behind it. V gene TRBV7-9 combines with J gene TRBJ2-3, with D tentatively TRBD2 (6 bases). CDR1 and CDR2 (germline): SEHNR, FQNEAQ (reference sequence). This CDR3 has 16 residues. CDR3 sequence: CASSLAVTRETDTQYF. For the CDR3, the DNA is TGTGCCAGCAGTTTAGCGGTCACTAGGGAGACAGATACGCAGTATTTT.

The V call is TRBV7-2, the J call TRBJ1-4; 10 bases align to TRBD1. The CDR3 is 15 amino acids. The V segment lost 5 bases and the J segment 7 bases; nucleotides outside the gene matches: 7. The germline V gene encodes CDR1 SGHTA and CDR2 FQGNSA. The CDR3 protein is CASSLLGTGAEKLFF. The CDR3 region has the DNA TGTGCCAGCAGCCTACTGGGGACAGGGGCTGAAAAACTGTTTTTT.

The chain employs TRBV7-8 and TRBJ2-1; 11 bases map to TRBD2. In germline, CDR1 is SGHVS, CDR2 FQNEAQ. The CDR3 totals 16 residues. V gave up 4 bases and J gave up 0 bases; unmatched junction bases: 2. CDR3 residues: CASSWTSGLSYNEQFF. The DNA for the CDR3 is TGTGCCAGCAGCTGGACTAGCGGGCTCTCCTACAATGAGCAGTTCTTC.

This rearrangement joins TRBV18 to TRBJ2-5, with D possibly being TRBD2 (6 bases). Trimming left V 6 bases short and J 4 bases short, with 15 bases between. CDR1 is KGHSH, CDR2 LQKENI, per germline. This CDR3 has 14 amino acids. The CDR3 bases are TGTGCCAGCTCCCCCCCGGGACTTGCAGAGACCCAGTACTTC. It is translated as CASSPPGLAETQYF.

This clone was found once. This chain connects TRBV11-3 to TRBJ2-6; TRBD1 matches at 9 bases. V dropped 5 bases and J dropped 0; count of bases not matched to a gene: 11. The length of the CDR3 is 19 residues. Germline V gene data show CDR1 as SGHNT and CDR2 as YENEEA. DNA for the CDR3: TGTGCCAGCAGCCAGCACATGGGACAGGGCTACTCTGGGGCCAACGTCCTGACTTTC. It encodes CASSQHMGQGYSGANVLTF.

In its sample, this clone was seen once. This chain connects TRBV3-1 (or the pseudogene TRBV3-2) to TRBJ2-7, with D possibly being TRBD1 (6 bases). Germline V gene sequence: CDR1 LGHDT, CDR2 YNNKEL (reference sequence). Trimming shortened V by 5 bases and J by 2 bases, and 13 bases separated the two germline ends. CDR3 size: 14 residues. CDR3 protein: CASSGRTATYEQYF. CDR3 nucleotides: TGTGCCAGCAGCGGACGGACAGCGACCTACGAGCAGTACTTC.

The count of this clone is one. The chain combines TRBV20-1 with TRBJ1-2; 7 nucleotides agree with TRBD1. The CDR3 sequence is 13 residues long. The V and J ends lost 4 bases and 8 bases, in that order; junction bases with no gene match: 10. Germline CDR1 is DFQATT and CDR2 is SNEGSKA (reference sequence). The chain's CDR3 is CSATEQGMWGYTF. CDR3 nucleotide sequence: TGCAGTGCTACTGAACAGGGGATGTGGGGCTACACCTTC.

This chain connects TRBV24-1 to TRBJ2-6, with a weak D call TRBD2 (5 bases). The length of the CDR3 is 15 residues. CDR1 is KGHDR and CDR2 is SFDVKD in the germline V gene. The V end lost 6 bases, the J end lost 0 bases, and 8 bases lay between the germline ends. The CDR3 reads CATSPRGSGANVLTF. The CDR3 nucleotides are TGTGCCACCAGTCCTCGGGGCTCTGGGGCCAACGTCCTGACTTTC.

The chain carries TRBV3-1 (or the pseudogene TRBV3-2) and TRBJ2-6; possibly TRBD2 for D (6 bases). The CDR3 loop spans 17 amino acids. Trimming pared 0 bases from V and 2 bases from J, leaving 11 bases between. Germline-derived CDR1 and CDR2 are LGHDT and YNNKEL (reference sequence). DNA for the CDR3: TGTGCCAGCAGCCAAGATCGAGGAGGGCCTGGGGCCAACGTCCTGACTTTC. It codes for CASSQDRGGPGANVLTF.